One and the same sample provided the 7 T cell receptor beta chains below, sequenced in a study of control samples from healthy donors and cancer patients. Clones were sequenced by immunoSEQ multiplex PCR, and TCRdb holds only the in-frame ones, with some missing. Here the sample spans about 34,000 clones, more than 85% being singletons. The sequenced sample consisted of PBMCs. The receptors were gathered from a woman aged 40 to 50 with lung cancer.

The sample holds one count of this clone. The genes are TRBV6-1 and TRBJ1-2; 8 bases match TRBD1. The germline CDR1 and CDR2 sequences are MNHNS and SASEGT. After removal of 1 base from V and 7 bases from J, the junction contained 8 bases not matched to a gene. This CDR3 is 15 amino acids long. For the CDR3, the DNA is TGTGCCAGCAGTGAAGGGGGACAGGCAGCGCGTGGCTACACCTTC. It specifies CASSEGGQAARGYTF.

CDR3 in amino acids: CASSFTGEGNSPLHF. The DNA of the CDR3 is TGTGCCAGCAGCTTTACAGGGGAGGGTAATTCACCCCTCCACTTT. The chain has TRBV7-3 and TRBJ1-6; 7 bases are shared with TRBD1. Germline CDR1 SGHTA, CDR2 FQGTGA. V was clipped by 3 bases and J by 6 bases; unmatched bases: 5. CDR3 size: 15 residues.

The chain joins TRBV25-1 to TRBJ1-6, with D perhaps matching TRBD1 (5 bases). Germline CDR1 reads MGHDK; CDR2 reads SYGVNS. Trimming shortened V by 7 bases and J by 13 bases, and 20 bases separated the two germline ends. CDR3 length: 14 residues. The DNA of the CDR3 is TGTGCCAGCACGGAAGGCAGGGAAATGATCCCCCTCCACTTT. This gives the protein CASTEGREMIPLHF.

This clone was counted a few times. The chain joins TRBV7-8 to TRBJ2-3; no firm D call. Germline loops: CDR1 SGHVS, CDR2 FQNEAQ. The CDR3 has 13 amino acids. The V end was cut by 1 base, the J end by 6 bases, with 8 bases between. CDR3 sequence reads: CASSLGLGDTQYF. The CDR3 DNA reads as TGTGCCAGCAGCTTAGGGTTGGGGGATACGCAGTATTTT.

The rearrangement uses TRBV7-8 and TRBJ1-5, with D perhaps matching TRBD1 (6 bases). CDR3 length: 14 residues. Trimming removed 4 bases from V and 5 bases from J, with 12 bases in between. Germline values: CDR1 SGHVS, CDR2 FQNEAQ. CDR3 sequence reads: CASSSGTKDQPQHF. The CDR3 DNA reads TGTGCCAGCAGCTCCGGGACAAAGGATCAGCCCCAGCATTTT.

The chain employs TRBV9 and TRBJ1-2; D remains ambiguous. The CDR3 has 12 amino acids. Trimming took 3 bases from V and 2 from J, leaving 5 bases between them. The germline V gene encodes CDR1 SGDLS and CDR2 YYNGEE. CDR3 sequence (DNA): TGTGCCAGCAGCGACAACAACTATGGCTACACCTTC. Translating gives CASSDNNYGYTF.

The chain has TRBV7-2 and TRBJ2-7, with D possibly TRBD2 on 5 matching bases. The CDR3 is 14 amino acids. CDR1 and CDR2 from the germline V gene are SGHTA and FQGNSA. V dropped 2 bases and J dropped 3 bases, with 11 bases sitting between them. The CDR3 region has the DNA TGTGCCAGCAGCTTATTCGGGGAAGGCTACGAGCAGTACTTC. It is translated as CASSLFGEGYEQYF.